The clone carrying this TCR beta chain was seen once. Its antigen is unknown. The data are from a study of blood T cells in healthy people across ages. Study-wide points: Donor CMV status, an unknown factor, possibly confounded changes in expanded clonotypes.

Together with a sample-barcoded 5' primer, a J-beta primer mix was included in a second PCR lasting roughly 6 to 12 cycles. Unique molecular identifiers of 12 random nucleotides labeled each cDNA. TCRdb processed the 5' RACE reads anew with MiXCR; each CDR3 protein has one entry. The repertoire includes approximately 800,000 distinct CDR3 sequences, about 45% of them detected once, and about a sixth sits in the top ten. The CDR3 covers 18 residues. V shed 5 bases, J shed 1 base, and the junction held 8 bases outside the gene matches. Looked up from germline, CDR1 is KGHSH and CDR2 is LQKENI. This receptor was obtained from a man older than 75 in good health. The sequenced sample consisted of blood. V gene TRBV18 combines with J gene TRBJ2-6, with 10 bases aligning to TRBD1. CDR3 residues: CASSAGRTGGSGANVLTF. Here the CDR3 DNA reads TGTGCCAGCTCAGCAGGAAGGACAGGGGGGTCTGGGGCCAACGTCCTGACTTTC. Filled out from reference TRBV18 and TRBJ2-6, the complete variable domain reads NAGVMQNPRHLVRRRGQEARLRCSPMKGHSHVYWYRQLPEEGLKFMVYLQKENIIDESGMPKERFSAEFPKEGPSILRIQQVVRGDSAAYFCASSAGRTGGSGANVLTFGAGSRLTVL.